These T cell receptor beta chains were read from a single sample in a study of regulatory T cells in long-lasting Graves disease. MiXCR was run by TCRdb on the multiplex PCR reads, yielding one entry per CDR3 protein. The data hold about 470,000 distinct CDR3 sequences, with 15% to 20% observed a single time. This sample also appeared in a second study, on T cells in Graves' hyperthyroidism and ophthalmopathy.

The sample was peripheral blood mononuclear cells (PBMCs), taken at new diagnosis, from a patient treated with antithyroid drugs. The receptors stem from a man in his forties with Graves disease. Both conserved end residues are part of each CDR3. D genes are given only for firm matches. Rows give clone size only sometimes, using once, few, many, or a class for an expanded clone.

size | J | length | V | D | CDR3 | DNA
many | TRBJ2-2 | 16 | TRBV20-1 | TRBD2 | CSARDGGLPNTGELFF | TGCAGTGCTAGAGATGGGGGACTACCTAACACCGGGGAGCTGTTTTTT
many | TRBJ2-7 | 14 | TRBV11-2 | TRBD1 | CASSFRTGSYEQYF | TGTGCCAGCAGCTTTAGGACAGGTTCCTACGAGCAGTACTTC
many | TRBJ2-7 | 13 | TRBV11-2 | TRBD1 | CASSLRTGGEQYF | TGTGCCAGCAGCTTACGGACAGGGGGCGAGCAGTACTTC
NA | TRBJ2-7 | 15 | TRBV4-1 | NA | CASSQGTESSYEQYF | TGCGCCAGCAGCCAAGGGACAGAGAGCTCCTACGAGCAGTACTTC
NA | TRBJ2-7 | 14 | TRBV28 | TRBD2 | CASPPSGSYNEQYF | TGTGCCAGCCCCCCTAGCGGGAGTTACAACGAGCAGTACTTC
NA | TRBJ1-1 | 13 | TRBV29-1 | NA | CSVDLRVNTEAFF | TGCAGCGTTGATCTCAGGGTAAACACTGAAGCTTTCTTT
many | TRBJ2-5 | 13 | TRBV5-1 | NA | CASSRIGGETQYF | TGCGCCAGCAGCCGGATCGGAGGGGAGACCCAGTACTTC
few | TRBJ2-1 | 11 | TRBV5-5 | NA | CASSAQGEQFF | TGTGCCAGCAGCGCCCAAGGGGAGCAGTTCTTC
many | TRBJ1-1 | 12 | TRBV29-1 | NA | CSTSRGDTEAFF | TGCAGCACCTCTAGAGGGGACACTGAAGCTTTCTTT
many | TRBJ2-7 | 15 | TRBV5-1 | NA | CASSPYTGSISEQYF | TGCGCCAGCAGTCCATACACAGGGTCTATCTCCGAGCAGTACTTC
many | TRBJ2-6 | 18 | TRBV28 | TRBD1 | CASSLTQGALSGANVLTF | TGTGCCAGCAGTTTAACGCAGGGGGCGCTATCTGGGGCCAACGTCCTGACTTTC
few | TRBJ1-4 | 16 | TRBV7-9 | NA | CASSSPTGIVNEKLFF | TGTGCCAGCAGCTCGCCCACAGGGATTGTTAATGAAAAACTGTTTTTT
many | TRBJ2-5 | 15 | TRBV12-3/TRBV12-4 | NA | CASIQWGELRETQYF | TGTGCCAGCATCCAGTGGGGGGAGCTAAGAGAGACCCAGTACTTC
NA | TRBJ1-5 | 15 | TRBV28 | NA | CASKPRGRGDQPQHF | TGTGCCAGCAAGCCGCGGGGCAGGGGTGATCAGCCCCAGCATTTT
many | TRBJ2-7 | 15 | TRBV5-1 | NA | CASSILGGEAGEQYF | TGCGCCAGCAGCATCCTAGGGGGCGAAGCGGGGGAGCAGTACTTC
few | TRBJ1-1 | 14 | TRBV12-3/TRBV12-4 | TRBD1 | CASKGQETTAEAFF | TGTGCCAGTAAGGGACAGGAAACGACGGCTGAAGCTTTCTTT
many | TRBJ2-4 | 13 | TRBV11-3 | TRBD1 | CASSPGQGKIQYF | TGTGCCAGCAGCCCGGGACAGGGGAAAATTCAGTACTTC
many | TRBJ2-7 | 14 | TRBV20-1 | NA | CSPGDYQGAYEQYF | TGCAGTCCCGGGGACTACCAGGGGGCATACGAGCAGTACTTC
many | TRBJ2-7 | 17 | TRBV28 | NA | CASSLNTLAGGTYEQYF | TGTGCCAGCAGTTTAAATACCCTTGCCGGGGGAACCTACGAGCAGTACTTC
few | TRBJ2-1 | 14 | TRBV11-1 | NA | CASSSQGVYNEQFF | TGTGCCAGCAGCTCACAGGGAGTATACAATGAGCAGTTCTTC
NA | TRBJ1-5 | 13 | TRBV15 | NA | CATSLDSNQPQHF | TGTGCCACCAGCTTAGATAGCAATCAGCCCCAGCATTTT
many | TRBJ2-1 | 17 | TRBV12-3/TRBV12-4 | TRBD2 | CASSRTSGRFSYNEQFF | TGTGCCAGCAGCCGGACTAGCGGGAGATTCTCCTACAATGAGCAGTTCTTC
many | TRBJ2-1 | 14 | TRBV28 | TRBD2 | CASRGTSGSNEQFF | TGTGCCAGCAGAGGGACTAGCGGGAGTAATGAGCAGTTCTTC
few | TRBJ2-3 | 14 | TRBV19 | NA | CASSSASDTDTQYF | TGTGCCAGTAGTTCGGCTAGCGACACAGATACGCAGTATTTT
many | TRBJ2-3 | 15 | TRBV28 | NA | CASSFAGGATDTQYF | TGTGCCAGCAGTTTTGCGGGTGGGGCCACAGATACGCAGTATTTT
many | TRBJ2-7 | 12 | TRBV2 | TRBD2 | CAGGLDPYEQYF | TGTGCCGGGGGACTAGACCCCTACGAGCAGTACTTC
few | TRBJ1-5 | 13 | TRBV7-9 | NA | CASSYTEYQPQHF | TGTGCCAGCAGCTATACAGAGTATCAGCCCCAGCATTTT
few | TRBJ2-7 | 15 | TRBV7-6 | NA | CASSPWSSVSYEQYF | TGTGCCAGCAGCCCCTGGTCTAGCGTTTCCTACGAGCAGTACTTC
many | TRBJ2-7 | 13 | TRBV28 | TRBD1 | CASRVGQGYEQYF | TGTGCCAGCAGGGTGGGACAGGGCTACGAGCAGTACTTC